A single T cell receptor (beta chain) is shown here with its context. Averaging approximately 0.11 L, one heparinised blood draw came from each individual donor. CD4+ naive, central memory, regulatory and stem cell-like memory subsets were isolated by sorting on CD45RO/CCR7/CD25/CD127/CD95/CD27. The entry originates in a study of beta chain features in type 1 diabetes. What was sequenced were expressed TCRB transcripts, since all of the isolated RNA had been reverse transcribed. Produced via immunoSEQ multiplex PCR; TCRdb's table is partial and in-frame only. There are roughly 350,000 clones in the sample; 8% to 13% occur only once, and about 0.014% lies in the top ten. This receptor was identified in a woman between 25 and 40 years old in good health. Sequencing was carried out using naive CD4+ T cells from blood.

In DNA form, the CDR3 reads TGTGCCAGCAGCCTTAGCGGGAGGGCCGATTACGAGCAGTACTTC. Protein: CASSLSGRADYEQYF. The chain combines TRBV9 with TRBJ2-7; the match to TRBD2 covers 11 bases. The CDR3 extends over 15 amino acids. The V and J ends lost 4 bases and 4 bases, in that order; junction bases with no gene match: 7. Germline V CDR1 and CDR2: SGDLS, YYNGEE.